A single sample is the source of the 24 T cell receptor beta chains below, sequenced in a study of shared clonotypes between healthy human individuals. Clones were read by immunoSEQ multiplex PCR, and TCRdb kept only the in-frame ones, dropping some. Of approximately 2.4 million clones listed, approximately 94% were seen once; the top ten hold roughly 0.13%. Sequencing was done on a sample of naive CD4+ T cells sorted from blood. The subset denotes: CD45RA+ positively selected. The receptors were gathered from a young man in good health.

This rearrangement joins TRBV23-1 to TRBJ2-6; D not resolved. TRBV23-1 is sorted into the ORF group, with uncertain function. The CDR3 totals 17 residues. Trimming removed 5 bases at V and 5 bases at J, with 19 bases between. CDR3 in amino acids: CASSVQLQQSRANVLTF. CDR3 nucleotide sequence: TGCGCCAGCAGTGTGCAGTTGCAACAAAGTCGGGCCAACGTCCTGACTTTC.

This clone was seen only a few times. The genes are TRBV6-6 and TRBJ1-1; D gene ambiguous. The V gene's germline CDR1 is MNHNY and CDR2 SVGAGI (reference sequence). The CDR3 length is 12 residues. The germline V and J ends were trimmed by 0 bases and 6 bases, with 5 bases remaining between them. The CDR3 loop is CASSYSSAEAFF. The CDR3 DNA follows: TGTGCCAGCAGTTACTCGTCAGCTGAAGCTTTCTTT.

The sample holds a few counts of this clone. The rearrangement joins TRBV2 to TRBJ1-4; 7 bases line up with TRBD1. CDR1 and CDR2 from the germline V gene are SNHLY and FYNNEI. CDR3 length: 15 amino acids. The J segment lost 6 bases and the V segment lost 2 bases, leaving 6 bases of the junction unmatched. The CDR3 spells CASSETGEGYEKLFF. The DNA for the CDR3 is TGTGCCAGCAGTGAAACAGGGGAAGGGTATGAAAAACTGTTTTTT.

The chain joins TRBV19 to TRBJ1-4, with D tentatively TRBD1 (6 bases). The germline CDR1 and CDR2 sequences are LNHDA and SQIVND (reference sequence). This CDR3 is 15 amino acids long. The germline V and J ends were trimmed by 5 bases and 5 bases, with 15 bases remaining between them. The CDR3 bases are TGTGCCAGTAGTCGGGGGCAGCTCTACAATGAAAAACTGTTTTTT. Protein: CASSRGQLYNEKLFF.

The CDR3: CASSAPRRATIYEQYF. In DNA, the CDR3 is TGTGCCAGCAGCGCGCCGCGGAGGGCGACGATCTACGAGCAGTACTTC. This rearrangement joins TRBV7-2 to TRBJ2-7; the D gene is possibly TRBD2 (6 bases). V lost 5 bases to trimming and J lost 3 bases, with 20 bases between them. This CDR3 has 16 residues. Germline V CDR1 and CDR2: SGHTA, FQGNSA.

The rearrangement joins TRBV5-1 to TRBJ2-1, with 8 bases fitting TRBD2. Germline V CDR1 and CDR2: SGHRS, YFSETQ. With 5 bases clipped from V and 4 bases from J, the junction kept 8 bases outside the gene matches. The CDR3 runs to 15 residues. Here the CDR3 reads CASSTTSGTYNEQFF. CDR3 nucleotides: TGCGCCAGCAGTACTACTAGCGGCACTTACAATGAGCAGTTCTTC.

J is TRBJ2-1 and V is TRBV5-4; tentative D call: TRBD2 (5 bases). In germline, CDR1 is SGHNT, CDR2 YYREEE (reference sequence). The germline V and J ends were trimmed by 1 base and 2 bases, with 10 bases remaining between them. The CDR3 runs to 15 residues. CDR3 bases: TGTGCCAGCAGCTTGTACGGGGTACCCTACAATGAGCAGTTCTTC. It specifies CASSLYGVPYNEQFF.

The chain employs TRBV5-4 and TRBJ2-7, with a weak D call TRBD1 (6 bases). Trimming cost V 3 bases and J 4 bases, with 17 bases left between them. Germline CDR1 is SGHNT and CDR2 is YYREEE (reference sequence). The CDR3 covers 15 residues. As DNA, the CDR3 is TGTGCCAGCAGCTCCTGGTGGGACACGTCATACGAGCAGTACTTC. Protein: CASSSWWDTSYEQYF.

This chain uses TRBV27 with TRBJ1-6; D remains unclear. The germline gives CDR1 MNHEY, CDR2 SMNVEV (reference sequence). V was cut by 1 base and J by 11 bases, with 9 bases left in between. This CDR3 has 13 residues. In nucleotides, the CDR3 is TGTGCCAGCAGTTTATTATACGGGGCACCCCTCCACTTT. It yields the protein CASSLLYGAPLHF.

The CDR3 region is CASSQDPGVYNEQFF. CDR3 DNA: TGCGCCAGCAGCCAAGATCCGGGGGTCTACAATGAGCAGTTCTTC. This chain connects TRBV4-1 to TRBJ2-1; D perhaps matches TRBD2 (6 bases). Germline CDR1 MGHRA, CDR2 YSYEKL. The CDR3 is 15 amino acids. Trimming cost V 0 bases and J 3 bases, with 9 bases left between them.

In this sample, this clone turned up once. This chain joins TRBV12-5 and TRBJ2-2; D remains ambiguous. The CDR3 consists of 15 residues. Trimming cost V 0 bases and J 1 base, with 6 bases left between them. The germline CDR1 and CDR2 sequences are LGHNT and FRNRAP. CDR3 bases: TGTGCTAGTGGTTTGGTAAATAAGAACACCGGGGAGCTGTTTTTT. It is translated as CASGLVNKNTGELFF.

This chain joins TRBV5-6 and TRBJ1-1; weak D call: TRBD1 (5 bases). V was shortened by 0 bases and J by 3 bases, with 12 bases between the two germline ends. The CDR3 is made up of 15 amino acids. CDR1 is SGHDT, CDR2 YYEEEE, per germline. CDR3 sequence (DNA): TGTGCCAGCAGCTTGGCCCGGCGAGGGGACACTGAAGCTTTCTTT. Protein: CASSLARRGDTEAFF.

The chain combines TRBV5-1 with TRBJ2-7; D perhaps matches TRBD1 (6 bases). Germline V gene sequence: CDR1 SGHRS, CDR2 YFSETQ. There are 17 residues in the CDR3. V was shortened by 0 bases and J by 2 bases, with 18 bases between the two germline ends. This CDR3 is CASSLAPTTGTAYEQYF. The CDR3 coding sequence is TGCGCCAGCAGCTTGGCACCCACCACAGGGACCGCCTACGAGCAGTACTTC.

CDR3 residues: CASSLQGPGNTIYF. As DNA, the CDR3 is TGTGCCAGCAGCTTACAGGGCCCTGGAAACACCATATATTTT. V and J are TRBV7-2 and TRBJ1-3; D might be TRBD1 (5 bases). CDR3 length: 14 residues. Trimming took 2 bases from V and 2 from J, leaving 7 bases between them. CDR1 and CDR2 from the germline V gene are SGHTA and FQGNSA.

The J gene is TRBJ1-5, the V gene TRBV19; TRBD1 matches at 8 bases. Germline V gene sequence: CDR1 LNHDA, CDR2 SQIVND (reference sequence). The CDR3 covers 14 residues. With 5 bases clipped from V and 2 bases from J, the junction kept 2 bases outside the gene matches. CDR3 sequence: CASSQTGGNQPQHF. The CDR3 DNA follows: TGTGCCAGTAGTCAGACAGGGGGCAATCAGCCCCAGCATTTT.

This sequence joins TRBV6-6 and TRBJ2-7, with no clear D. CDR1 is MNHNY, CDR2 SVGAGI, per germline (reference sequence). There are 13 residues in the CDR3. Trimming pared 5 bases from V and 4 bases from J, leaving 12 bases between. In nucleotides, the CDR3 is TGTGCCAGCAGTCAACTGGACGATTACGAGCAGTACTTC. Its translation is CASSQLDDYEQYF.

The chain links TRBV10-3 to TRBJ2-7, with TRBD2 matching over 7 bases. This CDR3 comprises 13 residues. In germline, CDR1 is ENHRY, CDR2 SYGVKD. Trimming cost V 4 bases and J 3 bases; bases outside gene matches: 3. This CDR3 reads CAISGTRGYEQYF. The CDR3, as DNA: TGTGCCATCAGTGGGACTAGAGGCTACGAGCAGTACTTC.

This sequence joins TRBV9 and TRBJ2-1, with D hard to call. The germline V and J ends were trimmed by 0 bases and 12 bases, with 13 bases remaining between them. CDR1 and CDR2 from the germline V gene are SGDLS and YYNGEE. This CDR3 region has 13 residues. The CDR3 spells CASSVVADGMQFF. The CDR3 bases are TGTGCCAGCAGCGTAGTAGCAGATGGGATGCAGTTCTTC.

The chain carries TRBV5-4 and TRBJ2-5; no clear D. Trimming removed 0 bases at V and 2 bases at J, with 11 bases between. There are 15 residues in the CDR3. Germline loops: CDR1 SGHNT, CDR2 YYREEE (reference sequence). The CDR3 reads CASSLGFSVQETQYF. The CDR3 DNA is TGTGCCAGCAGCTTGGGATTCTCGGTGCAAGAGACCCAGTACTTC.

This chain's CDR3 is CASSDTGAANTEAFF. In DNA form, the CDR3 reads TGTGCCAGCTCAGATACAGGGGCGGCGAACACTGAAGCTTTCTTT. This sequence joins TRBV18 and TRBJ1-1, with 7 nucleotides matching TRBD1. The CDR3 totals 15 residues. V shed 5 bases, J shed 1 base, and the junction held 7 bases outside the gene matches. Germline CDR1 KGHSH, CDR2 LQKENI.

CDR3 amino acids: CASSESRAVGPQHF. In DNA form, the CDR3 reads TGCGCCAGCAGTGAGTCCCGGGCCGTCGGGCCCCAGCATTTT. The chain has TRBV10-1 and TRBJ1-5; no definite D call. The CDR3 runs to 14 residues. The V end was cut by 0 bases, the J end by 9 bases, with 12 bases between. The germline V gene encodes CDR1 WNHNN and CDR2 SYGVQD (reference sequence).

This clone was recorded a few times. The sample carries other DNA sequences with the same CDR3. This chain's CDR3 is CASSEGTYEQYF. The CDR3 bases are TGTGCCAGCAGTGAGGGAACCTACGAGCAGTACTTC. The chain is built from TRBV2 and TRBJ2-7; unclear D gene. The ends were cut back, 3 bases at V and 2 bases at J, with 5 bases in the middle. The CDR3 has 12 amino acids. In germline, CDR1 is SNHLY, CDR2 FYNNEI.

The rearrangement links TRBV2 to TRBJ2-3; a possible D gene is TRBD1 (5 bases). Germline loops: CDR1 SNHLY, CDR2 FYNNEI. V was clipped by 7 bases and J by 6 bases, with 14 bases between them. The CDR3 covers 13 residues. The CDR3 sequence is CASTGDGADTQYF. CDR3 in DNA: TGTGCCAGCACCGGAGATGGGGCTGATACGCAGTATTTT.

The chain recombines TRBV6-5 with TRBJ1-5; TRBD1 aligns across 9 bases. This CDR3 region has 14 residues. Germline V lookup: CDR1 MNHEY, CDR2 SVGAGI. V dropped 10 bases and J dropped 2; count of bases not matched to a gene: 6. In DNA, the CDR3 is TGTGCCACCGCGGGACAGGGAGGCAATCAGCCCCAGCATTTT. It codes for CATAGQGGNQPQHF.